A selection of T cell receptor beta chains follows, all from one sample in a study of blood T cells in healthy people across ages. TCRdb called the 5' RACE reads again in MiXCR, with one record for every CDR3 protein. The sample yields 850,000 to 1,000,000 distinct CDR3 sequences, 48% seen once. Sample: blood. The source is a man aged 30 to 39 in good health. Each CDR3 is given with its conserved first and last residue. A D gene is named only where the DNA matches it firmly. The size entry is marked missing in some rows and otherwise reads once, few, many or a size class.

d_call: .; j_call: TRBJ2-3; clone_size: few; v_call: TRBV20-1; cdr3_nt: TGCAGTGCTAGATCCCGCACAGATACGCAGTATTTT; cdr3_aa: CSARSRTDTQYF
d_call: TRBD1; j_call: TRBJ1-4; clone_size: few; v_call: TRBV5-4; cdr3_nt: TGTGCCAGCAGCTCCCGTACAGGGGTGGCTGAAAAACTGTTTTTT; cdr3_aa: CASSSRTGVAEKLFF
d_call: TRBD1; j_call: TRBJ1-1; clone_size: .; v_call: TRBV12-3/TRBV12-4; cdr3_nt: TGTGCCAGCAGTTGGAGACAGGGCGGTTCTGAAGCTTTCTTT; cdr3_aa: CASSWRQGGSEAFF
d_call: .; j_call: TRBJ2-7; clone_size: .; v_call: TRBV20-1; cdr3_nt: TGCAGCGCTATAATGGGGAGTGCCTACGAGCAGTACTTC; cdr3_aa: CSAIMGSAYEQYF
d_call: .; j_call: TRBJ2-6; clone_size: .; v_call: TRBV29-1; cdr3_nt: TGCAGCGTTGTTATCCCCTCTGGGGCCAACGTCCTGACTTTC; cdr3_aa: CSVVIPSGANVLTF
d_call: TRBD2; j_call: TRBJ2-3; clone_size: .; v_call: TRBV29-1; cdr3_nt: TGCAGCGCCGGACTAGCGGGAGGCTCGACAGATACGCAGTATTTT; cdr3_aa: CSAGLAGGSTDTQYF
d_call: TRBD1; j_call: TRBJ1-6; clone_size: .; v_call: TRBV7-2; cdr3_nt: TGTGCCAGCAGCTTGACAGGGTTTGGGATGAATTCACCCCTCCACTTT; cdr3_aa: CASSLTGFGMNSPLHF
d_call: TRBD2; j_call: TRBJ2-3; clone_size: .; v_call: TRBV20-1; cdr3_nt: TGCAGTGCTAGGAGGCGGACTAGCGGGACAGATACGCAGTATTTT; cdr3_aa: CSARRRTSGTDTQYF
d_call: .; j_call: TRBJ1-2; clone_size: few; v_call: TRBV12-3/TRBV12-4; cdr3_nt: TGTGCCAGCAGTTTAAACAGCATCGCCTATGGCTACACCTTC; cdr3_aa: CASSLNSIAYGYTF
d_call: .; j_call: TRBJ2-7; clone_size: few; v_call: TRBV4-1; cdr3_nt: TGCGCCAGCAGTTTCGCACAGGGGAGGGTGGACTACGAGCAGTACTTC; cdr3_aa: CASSFAQGRVDYEQYF
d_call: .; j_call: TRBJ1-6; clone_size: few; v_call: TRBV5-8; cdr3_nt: TGTGCCAGCAGCGCGGCAGGACAGTATAATTCACCCCTCCACTTT; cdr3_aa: CASSAAGQYNSPLHF
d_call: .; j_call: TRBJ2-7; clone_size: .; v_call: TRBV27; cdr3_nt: TGTGCCAGCACCCTCGCCGGGGCTAGCCCTAAGAATGAGCAGTACTTC; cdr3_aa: CASTLAGASPKNEQYF
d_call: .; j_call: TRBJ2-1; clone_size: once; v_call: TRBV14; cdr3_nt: TGTGCCAGCAGCCAAGACCGGGGAACGCGGTACAATGAGCAGTTCTTC; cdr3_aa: CASSQDRGTRYNEQFF
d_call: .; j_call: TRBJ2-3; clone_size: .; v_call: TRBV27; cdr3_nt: TGTGCCAGCAGCAACCCGGCCACTCTTGGGGTAGATACGCAGTATTTT; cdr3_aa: CASSNPATLGVDTQYF
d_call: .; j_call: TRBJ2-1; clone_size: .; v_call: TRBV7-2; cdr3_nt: TGTGCCAGCAGCACCAGGGGTTTAAATGAGCAGTTCTTC; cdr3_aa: CASSTRGLNEQFF
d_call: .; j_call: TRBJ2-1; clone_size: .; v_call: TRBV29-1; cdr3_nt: TGCAGCGTTGAGAGGGTAACAAATGAGCAGTTCTTC; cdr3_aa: CSVERVTNEQFF
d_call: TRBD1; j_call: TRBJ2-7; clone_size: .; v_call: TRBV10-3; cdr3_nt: TGTGCCATCAGCCGGGACAGGCAAGTCGACGAGCAGTACTTC; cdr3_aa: CAISRDRQVDEQYF
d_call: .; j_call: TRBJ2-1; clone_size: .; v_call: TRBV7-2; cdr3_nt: TGTGCCAGCAGCTTCGGTGGCGGAAGCTACGAGCAGTTCTTC; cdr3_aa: CASSFGGGSYEQFF
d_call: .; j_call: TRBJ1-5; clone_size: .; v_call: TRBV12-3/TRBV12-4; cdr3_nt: TGTGCCAGCAGTTTAGCGGACGTTCAGCCCCAGCATTTT; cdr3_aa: CASSLADVQPQHF
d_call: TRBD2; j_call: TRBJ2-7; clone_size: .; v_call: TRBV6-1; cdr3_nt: TGTGCCAGCAGTGAACGCGGACTAGCGGGGGGCGAGCAGTACTTC; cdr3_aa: CASSERGLAGGEQYF
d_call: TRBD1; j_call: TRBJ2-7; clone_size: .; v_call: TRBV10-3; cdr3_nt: TGTGCCACTACACAGGGGGCCTACGAGCAGTACTTC; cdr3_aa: CATTQGAYEQYF
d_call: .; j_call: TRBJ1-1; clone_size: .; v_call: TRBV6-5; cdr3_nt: TGTGCCAGCACCCCGGGTGGGGGGCTCACTGAAGCTTTCTTT; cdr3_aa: CASTPGGGLTEAFF
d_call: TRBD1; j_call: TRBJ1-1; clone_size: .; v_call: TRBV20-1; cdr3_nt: TGCAGTGCCCCGGCTCAGGGGGCGCCGAACACTGAAGCTTTCTTT; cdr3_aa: CSAPAQGAPNTEAFF